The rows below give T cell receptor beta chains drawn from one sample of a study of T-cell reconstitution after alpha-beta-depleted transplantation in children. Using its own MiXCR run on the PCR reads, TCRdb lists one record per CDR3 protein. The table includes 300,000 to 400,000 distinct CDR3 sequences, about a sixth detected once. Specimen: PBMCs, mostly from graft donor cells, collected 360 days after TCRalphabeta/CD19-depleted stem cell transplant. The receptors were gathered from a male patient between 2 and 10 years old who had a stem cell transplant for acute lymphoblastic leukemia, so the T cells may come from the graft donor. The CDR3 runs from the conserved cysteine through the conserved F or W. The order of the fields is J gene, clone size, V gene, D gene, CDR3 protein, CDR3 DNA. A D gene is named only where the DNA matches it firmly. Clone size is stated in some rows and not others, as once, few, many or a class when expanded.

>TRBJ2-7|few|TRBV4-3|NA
CASSQEVGSYEQYF
TGCGCCAGCAGCCAAGAGGTCGGCTCCTACGAGCAGTACTTC
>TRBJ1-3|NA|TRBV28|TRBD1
CASRSTGGSGNTIYF
TGTGCCAGCAGATCGACAGGGGGCTCTGGAAACACCATATATTTT
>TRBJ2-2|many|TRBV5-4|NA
CASSLAANTGELFF
TGTGCCAGCAGCTTGGCCGCGAACACCGGGGAGCTGTTTTTT
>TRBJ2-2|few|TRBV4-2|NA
CASSQDRLDTGELFF
TGTGCCAGCAGCCAAGATCGGCTAGACACCGGGGAGCTGTTTTTT
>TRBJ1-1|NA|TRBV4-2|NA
CASSQDMKGVEGYTEAFF
TGTGCCAGCAGCCAAGATATGAAGGGTGTGGAGGGATACACTGAAGCTTTCTTT
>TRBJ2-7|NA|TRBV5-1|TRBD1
CASSGSPGQPYEQYF
TGCGCCAGCAGCGGGTCCCCGGGACAGCCTTACGAGCAGTACTTC
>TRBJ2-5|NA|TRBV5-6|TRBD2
CASSLDGREETQYF
TGTGCCAGCAGCTTGGACGGGAGGGAAGAGACCCAGTACTTC
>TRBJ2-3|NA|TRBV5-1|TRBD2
CASSLLGRDSTDTQYF
TGCGCCAGCAGCTTGTTGGGGAGGGACAGCACAGATACGCAGTATTTT
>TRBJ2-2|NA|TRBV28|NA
CASSFPGRGTGELFF
TGTGCCAGCAGTTTCCCGGGGCGGGGCACCGGGGAGCTGTTTTTT
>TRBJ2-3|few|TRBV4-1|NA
CASSLGALPTDTQYF
TGCGCCAGCAGCCTCGGAGCGCTGCCAACAGATACGCAGTATTTT
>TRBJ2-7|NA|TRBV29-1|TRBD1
CSVGTGYEQYF
TGCAGCGTTGGGACAGGGTATGAGCAGTACTTC
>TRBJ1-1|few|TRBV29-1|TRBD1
CSVFGQGLEAFF
TGCAGCGTTTTCGGACAGGGCCTTGAAGCTTTCTTT
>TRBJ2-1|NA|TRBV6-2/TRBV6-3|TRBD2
CASRQSSGHNEQFF
TGTGCCAGCAGACAATCTAGCGGGCACAATGAGCAGTTCTTC
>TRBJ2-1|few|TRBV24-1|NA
CATSDIAASSYNEQFF
TGTGCCACCAGTGATATAGCGGCGAGCTCCTACAATGAGCAGTTCTTC
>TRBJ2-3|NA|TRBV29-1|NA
CSANLPELKTATDTQYF
TGCAGCGCAAACCTCCCGGAGCTAAAAACGGCCACAGATACGCAGTATTTT
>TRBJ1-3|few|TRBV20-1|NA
CSAPRPGGNTIYF
TGCAGTGCTCCGAGACCAGGGGGAAACACCATATATTTT
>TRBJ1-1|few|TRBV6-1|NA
CASKVFGYSGTEAFF
TGTGCCAGCAAAGTGTTTGGGTACTCGGGCACTGAAGCTTTCTTT
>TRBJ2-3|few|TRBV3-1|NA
CASRQSHGTDTQYF
TGTGCCAGCAGACAATCCCACGGGACAGATACGCAGTATTTT
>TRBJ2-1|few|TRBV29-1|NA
CSVYFRKTGRNEQFF
TGCAGCGTTTATTTTAGGAAGACGGGACGCAATGAGCAGTTCTTC
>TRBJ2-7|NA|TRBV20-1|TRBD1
CSARNRRTGAYEQYF
TGCAGTGCTAGAAACCGCAGGACAGGGGCCTACGAGCAGTACTTC
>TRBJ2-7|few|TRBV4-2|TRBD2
CASSQDPSGAYEQYF
TGTGCCAGCAGCCAAGATCCTAGCGGGGCCTACGAGCAGTACTTC
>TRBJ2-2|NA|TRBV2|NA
CASSEVGGSTGELFF
TGTGCCAGCAGTGAAGTCGGGGGCTCCACCGGGGAGCTGTTTTTT
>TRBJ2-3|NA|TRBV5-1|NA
CASSLVPDTDTQYF
TGCGCCAGCAGCCTAGTCCCGGACACAGATACGCAGTATTTT
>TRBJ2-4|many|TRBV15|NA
CATGQRYSPAKNIQYF
TGTGCCACCGGACAGAGATACAGCCCAGCCAAAAACATTCAGTACTTC
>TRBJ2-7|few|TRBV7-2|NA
CASTFRGLSYEQYF
TGTGCCAGCACCTTTAGGGGCCTTTCCTACGAGCAGTACTTC
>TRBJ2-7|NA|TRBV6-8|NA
CASRDRERDSRTYEQYF
TGTGCCAGCAGAGACCGGGAGCGGGACAGCCGAACCTACGAGCAGTACTTC
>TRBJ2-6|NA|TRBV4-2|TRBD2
CASSQEPVAGLAANVLTF
TGTGCCAGCAGCCAAGAACCAGTAGCGGGATTGGCAGCCAACGTCCTGACTTTC
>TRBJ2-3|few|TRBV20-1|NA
CSARSIRPGRGTDTQYF
TGCAGTGCTAGATCAATACGCCCGGGACGGGGCACAGATACGCAGTATTTT
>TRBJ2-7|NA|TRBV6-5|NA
CASSYRVGQGSIEQYF
TGTGCCAGCAGTTACCGGGTGGGGCAGGGTAGTATAGAGCAGTACTTC
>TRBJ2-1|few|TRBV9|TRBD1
CASSLSGTGQNEQFF
TGTGCCAGCAGCCTTTCCGGGACAGGGCAGAATGAGCAGTTCTTC
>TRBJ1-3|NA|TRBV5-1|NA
CASSLGTSGNTIYF
TGCGCCAGCAGCTTGGGGACCTCTGGAAACACCATATATTTT
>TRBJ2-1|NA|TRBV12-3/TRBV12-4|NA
CASSLVGLAGNEQFF
TGTGCCAGCAGTTTGGTGGGCCTCGCAGGGAATGAGCAGTTCTTC
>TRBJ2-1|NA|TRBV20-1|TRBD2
CSATGGNEQFF
TGCAGTGCCACGGGGGGTAATGAGCAGTTCTTC
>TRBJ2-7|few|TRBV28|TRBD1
CASSLFPTGYEQYF
TGTGCCAGCAGTTTATTCCCGACAGGGTACGAGCAGTACTTC
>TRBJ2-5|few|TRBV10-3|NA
CAISVGGLEVAGETQYF
TGTGCCATCAGTGTGGGGGGGCTCGAGGTCGCTGGAGAGACCCAGTACTTC
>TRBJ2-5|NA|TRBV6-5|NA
CASSYPSFKETQYF
TGTGCCAGCAGTTACCCCTCATTTAAGGAGACCCAGTACTTC
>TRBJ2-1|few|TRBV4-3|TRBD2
CASSQRFTSGSFDEQFF
TGCGCCAGCAGCCAAAGGTTTACTAGCGGGAGCTTCGATGAGCAGTTCTTC
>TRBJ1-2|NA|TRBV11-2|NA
CASSLDFFGGEDNYGYTF
TGTGCCAGCAGCTTAGATTTTTTTGGGGGAGAAGATAACTATGGCTACACCTTC
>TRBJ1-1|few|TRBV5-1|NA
CASSLGMGVLMNTEAFF
TGCGCCAGCAGCTTGGGAATGGGGGTCTTGATGAACACTGAAGCTTTCTTT
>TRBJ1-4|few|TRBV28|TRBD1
CASIGQGEKLFF
TGTGCCAGCATAGGACAGGGTGAAAAACTGTTTTTT
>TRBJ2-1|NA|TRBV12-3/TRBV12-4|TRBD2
CASSNPAEREGRHEQFF
TGTGCCAGCAGCAACCCTGCGGAGCGGGAGGGGCGGCATGAGCAGTTCTTC
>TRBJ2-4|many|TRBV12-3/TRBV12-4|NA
CASSLTLQNIQYF
TGTGCCAGCAGTTTAACCCTCCAAAACATTCAGTACTTC
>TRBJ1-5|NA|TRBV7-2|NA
CASSEQSNQPQHF
TGTGCCAGCAGCGAACAGAGCAATCAGCCCCAGCATTTT